This TCR beta chain emerged from a study of cytomegalovirus exposure and HLA in healthy donors. 60 Vbeta and 13 Jbeta primers were used in PCR. Here immunoSEQ multiplex PCR was the method, and the copy in TCRdb shows in-frame clones only, minus some. The sample has about 130,000 clones, just under 80% seen once. The CDR3 covers 14 residues. V dropped 1 base and J dropped 4 bases, with 9 bases sitting between them. CDR1 SGHDN and CDR2 FVKESK come from the germline V gene. Study observations and caveats: A later analysis reported that several of the most significant clusters appeared to be linked to common viral pathogens, among them Epstein-Barr virus. By HLA locus, TCR association rates varied in a later analysis, with DRB1 showing the most and HLA-C the fewest. When analyzed later, a missense DCLRE1C variant was found to be linked to TCR beta V- and J-gene trimming.

Comment on this clone: What it recognizes is unknown.

Sequenced: PBMCs. The genes are TRBV14 and TRBJ2-3, with unresolved D. This receptor was taken from a man aged 30 to 45 in good health and CMV-seronegative. The CDR3 coding sequence is TGTGCCAGCAGCCAAGCGAGTGGAGCAGATACGCAGTATTTT. Translating it yields CASSQASGADTQYF.